One and the same sample provided the 23 T cell receptor beta chains below, sequenced in a study of T cell responses to AZD1222 COVID-19 vaccine. Data came from immunoSEQ multiplex PCR; TCRdb stores just in-frame clones and leaves some out. The data hold 160,000 or so clones, with roughly nine tenths observed a single time. The specimen comprised peripheral blood, sampled on day 0 of AZD1222 vaccination. All receptors come from an adult in good health.

The chain joins TRBV28 to TRBJ1-1, with 8 bases aligning to TRBD1. V was clipped by 5 bases and J by 6 bases; unmatched bases: 8. This CDR3 spans 14 amino acids. The germline V gene encodes CDR1 MDHEN and CDR2 SYDVKM. The CDR3 sequence: CASSDRTGRAEAFF. The CDR3 region has the DNA TGTGCCAGCAGTGACCGGACAGGGAGAGCTGAAGCTTTCTTT.

This chain connects TRBV6-6 to TRBJ1-2, with TRBD1 matching 9 bases. V shed 6 bases, J shed 6 bases, and the junction held 5 bases outside the gene matches. The CDR3 length is 13 residues. The germline V gene has CDR1 MNHNY and CDR2 SVGAGI (reference sequence). CDR3: CASRTGTGNGYTF. CDR3 sequence (DNA): TGTGCCAGCAGGACCGGGACAGGGAATGGCTACACCTTC.

V gene TRBV7-2 combines with J gene TRBJ2-3; D perhaps matches TRBD1 (6 bases). V shed 5 bases and J shed 0 bases, with 9 bases lying between them. CDR1 is SGHTA and CDR2 is FQGNSA in the germline V gene. The CDR3 has 14 amino acids. The CDR3 nucleotides read TGTGCCAGCAGCCCAGGGGAGAGCACAGATACGCAGTATTTT. This gives the protein CASSPGESTDTQYF.

The chain combines TRBV29-1 with TRBJ2-7; 7 bases line up with TRBD1. The length of the CDR3 is 14 residues. The J segment lost 0 bases and the V segment lost 6 bases, leaving 8 bases of the junction unmatched. Germline-derived CDR1 and CDR2 are SQVTM and ANQGSEA. DNA for the CDR3: TGCAGCGTAACAAACAGGGGAAGCTCCTACGAGCAGTACTTC. It yields the protein CSVTNRGSSYEQYF.

Only one count was recorded for this clone. The gene calls are TRBV28 and TRBJ2-5; D ambiguous. Trimming took 6 bases from V and 2 from J, leaving 4 bases between them. The CDR3 covers 11 residues. Germline CDR1 is MDHEN and CDR2 is SYDVKM. The CDR3 protein is CASRLQETQYF. The DNA for the CDR3 is TGTGCCAGCAGATTGCAAGAGACCCAGTACTTC.

The genes are TRBV5-5 and TRBJ1-5; D perhaps matches TRBD1 (5 bases). Germline CDR1 and CDR2: SGHKS and YYEKEE (reference sequence). Trimming took 0 bases from V and 3 from J, leaving 7 bases between them. CDR3 length: 14 amino acids. CDR3 nucleotide sequence: TGTGCCAGCAGCTTGGAGGACAACAATCAGCCCCAGCATTTT. This codes for CASSLEDNNQPQHF.

This rearrangement joins TRBV7-9 to TRBJ2-2, with 14 bases lining up with TRBD2. Germline loops: CDR1 SEHNR, CDR2 FQNEAQ (reference sequence). The CDR3 has 17 amino acids. Losses at the gene ends were 4 bases for V and 6 bases for J; bases not matched to a gene: 7. The CDR3 sequence: CASSSPTSGRAPGELFF. For the CDR3, the DNA is TGTGCCAGCAGCTCTCCGACTAGCGGGAGGGCCCCCGGGGAGCTGTTTTTT.

The rearrangement uses TRBV9 and TRBJ1-5; possibly TRBD1 for D (5 bases). Trimming pared 0 bases from V and 13 bases from J, leaving 17 bases between. The CDR3 runs 14 residues. The germline V gene has CDR1 SGDLS and CDR2 YYNGEE. The CDR3 DNA sequence: TGTGCCAGCAGCGTAGGGGTAGGGGCAGCGCCTCAGCATTTT. Its translation is CASSVGVGAAPQHF.

The V and J genes are TRBV7-9 and TRBJ2-7; 9 positions agree with TRBD2. Trimming at V came to 1 base and at J to 5 bases, leaving 6 bases not matched to a gene. CDR1 is SEHNR, CDR2 FQNEAQ, per germline (reference sequence). This CDR3 has 15 residues. The CDR3 loop is CASSLGAGGVNEQYF. CDR3 DNA sequence: TGTGCCAGCAGCTTAGGGGCGGGAGGGGTTAACGAGCAGTACTTC.

The genes are TRBV12-3 or TRBV12-4 and TRBJ1-1; D call uncertain. The CDR3 consists of 13 residues. With 4 bases removed from V and 5 bases from J, the gap between germline ends came to 11 bases. Here the CDR3 DNA reads TGTGCCAGCAGTTCAGCCGTTCGGACTGAAGCTTTCTTT. Translated: CASSSAVRTEAFF.

This chain links TRBV7-2 with TRBJ1-3, with D tentatively TRBD1 (5 bases). The CDR3 has 16 amino acids. The germline V gene encodes CDR1 SGHTA and CDR2 FQGNSA. Trimming cost V 5 bases and J 0 bases, with 14 bases left between them. The CDR3 DNA sequence: TGTGCCAGCAGCAATGACAGAGTATACTCTGGAAACACCATATATTTT. Translating gives CASSNDRVYSGNTIYF.

The CDR3 sequence: CASNRGQGTDTQYF. The DNA for the CDR3 is TGTGCCAGCAACCGGGGACAGGGAACAGATACGCAGTATTTT. This chain joins TRBV14 and TRBJ2-3, with TRBD1 matching 9 bases. CDR1 is SGHDN and CDR2 is FVKESK in the germline V gene. V gave up 7 bases and J gave up 3 bases; unmatched junction bases: 5. The CDR3 sequence is 14 residues long.

The chain is built from TRBV29-1 and TRBJ1-6; possible D gene TRBD1, 5 bases. The CDR3 extends over 13 amino acids. Germline V lookup: CDR1 SQVTM, CDR2 ANQGSEA. Between the trimmed V and J ends, which lost 4 bases and 8 bases, there was a span of 12 bases. Written as DNA, the CDR3 is TGCAGCGTTGCTGCAGGGCCCTATTCACCCCTCCACTTT. Translating it yields CSVAAGPYSPLHF.

The rearrangement joins TRBV28 to TRBJ2-1, with no clear D. This CDR3 is 13 amino acids long. Trimming took 5 bases from V and 3 from J, leaving 8 bases between them. The V gene's germline CDR1 is MDHEN and CDR2 SYDVKM. The CDR3 spells CASSPLVYNEQFF. The CDR3 coding sequence is TGTGCCAGCAGTCCTCTAGTCTACAATGAGCAGTTCTTC. Full variable domain (rest looked up from reference TRBV28 and TRBJ2-1): DVKVTQSSRYLVKRTGEKVFLECVQDMDHENMFWYRQDPGLGLRLIYFSYDVKMKEKGDIPEGYSVSREKKERFSLILESASTNQTSMYLCASSPLVYNEQFFGPGTRLTVL.

V is TRBV19 and J is TRBJ2-7; D may be TRBD1 (6 bases). The germline V and J ends were trimmed by 3 bases and 5 bases, with 23 bases remaining between them. CDR1 is LNHDA, CDR2 SQIVND, per germline (reference sequence). The CDR3 sequence is 17 residues long. CDR3 nucleotide sequence: TGTGCCAGTAGTATTTCCAAGGGGGAAGGGACCAGTAACGAGCAGTACTTC. Translated, it gives CASSISKGEGTSNEQYF.

The genes are TRBV6-4 and TRBJ1-5; 8 nucleotides align to TRBD1. The germline V gene encodes CDR1 MRHNA and CDR2 SNTAGT. The junction had 7 bases not matched to a gene; V was cut back by 5 bases and J by 1 base. CDR3 length: 16 residues. The CDR3 here is CASSYPGQESNQPQHF. CDR3 nucleotides: TGTGCCAGCAGTTATCCGGGACAGGAAAGCAATCAGCCCCAGCATTTT.

The table lists this clone with a count of one. This chain uses TRBV7-9 with TRBJ1-6; D possibly corresponds to TRBD1 (6 bases). CDR1 is SEHNR and CDR2 is FQNEAQ in the germline V gene (reference sequence). The CDR3 spans 14 residues. The V end lost 1 base, the J end lost 8 bases, and 9 bases lay between the germline ends. This chain's CDR3 is CASSLGTDYSPLHF. The DNA of the CDR3 is TGTGCCAGCAGCTTAGGGACAGATTATTCACCCCTCCACTTT.

This clone was seen once. The CDR3 DNA reads as TGTGCCAGTAGTATGAGGCTGCCGAGCTCCTACGAGCAGTACTTC. As protein: CASSMRLPSSYEQYF. The chain links TRBV19 to TRBJ2-7; D call uncertain. The V end lost 3 bases, the J end lost 0 bases, and 12 bases lay between the germline ends. CDR1 and CDR2 (germline): LNHDA, SQIVND (reference sequence). There are 15 residues in the CDR3.

The rearrangement joins TRBV19 to TRBJ2-2; D not resolved. The germline V gene encodes CDR1 LNHDA and CDR2 SQIVND (reference sequence). This CDR3 has 17 residues. V was shortened by 3 bases and J by 0 bases, with 14 bases between the two germline ends. This CDR3 reads CASSILAGVSNTGELFF. The CDR3 nucleotides read TGTGCCAGTAGTATTCTTGCAGGTGTTTCGAACACCGGGGAGCTGTTTTTT.

The rearrangement links TRBV9 to TRBJ1-1; D is perhaps TRBD1 (6 bases). V was cut by 4 bases and J by 5 bases, with 18 bases left in between. Germline CDR1 reads SGDLS; CDR2 reads YYNGEE. CDR3 length equals 15 residues. The DNA for the CDR3 is TGTGCCAGCAGCCGGACGGCGGGGGCGCAGACTGAAGCTTTCTTT. This translates into CASSRTAGAQTEAFF.

This chain links TRBV11-2 with TRBJ2-5; 8 bases are shared with TRBD1. This CDR3 contains 14 residues. V was clipped by 4 bases and J by 5 bases; unmatched bases: 6. Germline V lookup: CDR1 SGHAT, CDR2 FQNNGV. The CDR3, as DNA: TGTGCCAGCAGCTCTAGGACAGGGTGGGAGACCCAGTACTTC. Translating gives CASSSRTGWETQYF.

V usage is TRBV28 and J usage is TRBJ2-3; D may be TRBD2 (6 bases). CDR1 and CDR2 from the germline V gene are MDHEN and SYDVKM. CDR3 size: 18 residues. V lost 5 bases and J lost 2, with 23 bases in between. The CDR3 bases are TGTGCCAGCAGTACTCCCGGTGGTAGGGGAGGACCCACAGATACGCAGTATTTT. Protein sequence: CASSTPGGRGGPTDTQYF.

Concerning this clone: An end of the junction differs from the germline gene, which may be a read error. The V and J genes are TRBV28 and TRBJ2-3; D perhaps matches TRBD2 (6 bases). CDR1 is MDHEN, CDR2 SYDVKM, per germline. The CDR3 extends over 9 amino acids. This chain's CDR3 is CASSPGLNF. The CDR3 DNA sequence: TGTGCCAGCAGCCCGGGACTCAATTTT.